These T cell receptor beta chains were read from a single sample in a study of T cell responses to AZD1222 COVID-19 vaccine. TCRdb keeps only in-frame clones here, not all; method: immunoSEQ multiplex PCR. The data hold 150,000 to 200,000 clones, with 85% to 95% observed a single time. The sample in question was peripheral blood, obtained on day 0 of AZD1222 vaccination. The receptors originated from an adult in good health. CDR3s include the opening cysteine and the closing phenylalanine or tryptophan. D genes are given only for firm matches. The size entry is marked missing in some rows and otherwise reads once, few, many or a size class.

d_call | clone_size | j_call | v_call | cdr3_nt | cdr3_aa
TRBD1 | once | TRBJ1-4 | TRBV7-2 | TGTGCCAGCAGCCCACAGGGGACACTCAATGAAAAACTGTTTTTT | CASSPQGTLNEKLFF
TRBD1 | NA | TRBJ1-2 | TRBV6-5 | TGTGCCAGCAGCACAACTCCGGACAGGGTAGTTGGCTACACCTTC | CASSTTPDRVVGYTF
TRBD1 | once | TRBJ1-5 | TRBV6-2/TRBV6-3 | TGTGCCAGCAGTTACGGGACAGACCACAATCAGCCCCAGCATTTT | CASSYGTDHNQPQHF
NA | NA | TRBJ1-2 | TRBV7-9 | TGTGCCAGCAGCTTAAATGGCTACACCTTC | CASSLNGYTF
NA | NA | TRBJ2-7 | TRBV11-2 | TGTGCCAGCAGCTTGACCGGGAAGTCCTACGAGCAGTACTTC | CASSLTGKSYEQYF
TRBD2 | NA | TRBJ2-1 | TRBV10-1 | TGCGCCAGCAGTGACCGAATCCCGGGGCTTAGCGGGGGGGCCCACAATGAGCAGTTCTTC | CASSDRIPGLSGGAHNEQFF
TRBD1 | NA | TRBJ1-3 | TRBV10-3 | TGTGCCATCAGGAGACAGGGGAATTTCGGAAACACCATATATTTT | CAIRRQGNFGNTIYF
NA | NA | TRBJ2-7 | TRBV18 | TGTGCCAGCTCACCCTCGGACGGTGACGAGCAGTACTTC | CASSPSDGDEQYF
NA | NA | TRBJ1-1 | TRBV7-9 | TGTGCCAGCAGCTTAATGGGGTCCTCCTGGGGTGAAGCTTTCTTT | CASSLMGSSWGEAFF
NA | NA | TRBJ2-7 | TRBV30 | TGTGCCTGGAGTACGACAGCTTACGAGCAGTACTTC | CAWSTTAYEQYF
NA | NA | TRBJ2-7 | TRBV3-1/TRBV3-2 | TGTGCCAGCAGCCAAGAAGGGGGGCAGCAGTACTTC | CASSQEGGQQYF
TRBD1 | NA | TRBJ1-4 | TRBV14 | TGTGCCAGCAGCCAGAGGACAGGGTACGAAAAACTGTTTTTT | CASSQRTGYEKLFF
TRBD1 | NA | TRBJ1-2 | TRBV2 | TGTGCCAGCAGTGCGGGACAGACTAACTATGGCTACACCTTC | CASSAGQTNYGYTF
NA | NA | TRBJ2-5 | TRBV11-3 | TGTGCCAGCAGCCGGACCCCGGGATCTCAAGAGACCCAGTACTTC | CASSRTPGSQETQYF
NA | NA | TRBJ1-3 | TRBV5-8 | TGTGCCAGCAGCTCAGGGGTCGCAGAGAACACCATATATTTT | CASSSGVAENTIYF
NA | NA | TRBJ2-6 | TRBV7-6 | TGTGCCAGCAGCTCAAGGGGGACTGGGGCCAACGTCCTGACTTTC | CASSSRGTGANVLTF
NA | NA | TRBJ1-2 | TRBV7-2 | TGTGCCAGCAGCCCCCGAGTTACAGACACTAGGGGCTACACCTTC | CASSPRVTDTRGYTF
TRBD1 | NA | TRBJ1-4 | TRBV2 | TGTGCCAGCAGCGCTACAGGGGCAACTAATGAAAAACTGTTTTTT | CASSATGATNEKLFF
NA | NA | TRBJ1-4 | TRBV9 | TGTGCCAGCAGCGTAGGAGTGCAGAATGAAAAACTGTTTTTT | CASSVGVQNEKLFF
TRBD2 | NA | TRBJ2-5 | TRBV18 | TGTGCCAGCTCCGCCTCTAGCGGGGGGCACCAAGAGACCCAGTACTTC | CASSASSGGHQETQYF
NA | few | TRBJ2-3 | TRBV16 | TGTGCCAGCAGCCAATCGTCAGATACGCAGTATTTT | CASSQSSDTQYF
NA | few | TRBJ1-5 | TRBV3-1/TRBV3-2 | TGTGCCAGCAGTGACAGTAGCAATCAGCCCCAGCATTTT | CASSDSSNQPQHF
NA | NA | TRBJ2-6 | TRBV9 | TGTGCCAGCAGCGTAATTCCTGGAAACTCTGGGGCCAACGTCCTGACTTTC | CASSVIPGNSGANVLTF
NA | NA | TRBJ1-2 | TRBV7-2 | TGTGCCAGCAGCTTAGGACTTCGGGACTATGGCTACACCTTC | CASSLGLRDYGYTF
NA | once | TRBJ2-7 | TRBV11-3 | TGTGCCAGCAGCCGACAGACAACCGAGCAGTACTTC | CASSRQTTEQYF
TRBD1 | once | TRBJ1-6 | TRBV12-3/TRBV12-4 | TGTGCCAGCAGTTTCGACAGGGATTCACCCCTCCACTTT | CASSFDRDSPLHF
TRBD1 | NA | TRBJ2-2 | TRBV19 | TGTGCCAGTAGTAGTAACAGGGGTCCGACCCGCCTGTTTTTT | CASSSNRGPTRLFF
TRBD2 | NA | TRBJ2-3 | TRBV19 | TGTGCCAGTAGCCGACGGGGGGGCCGGGGAGATACGCAGTATTTT | CASSRRGGRGDTQYF
TRBD2 | NA | TRBJ2-3 | TRBV2 | TGTGCCGTTCGGGAGGGCACAGATACGCAGTATTTT | CAVREGTDTQYF
TRBD1 | NA | TRBJ1-1 | TRBV7-6 | TGTGCCAGCCGACAGGGAAGGGACACTGAAGCTTTCTTT | CASRQGRDTEAFF
NA | NA | TRBJ1-3 | TRBV19 | TGTGCCAGTAGTCCGGACTCAGTCTCTGGAAACACCATATATTTT | CASSPDSVSGNTIYF
NA | few | TRBJ1-2 | TRBV27 | TGTGCCAGCAGTTTATTAGTCGGAGGGGGCTACACCTTC | CASSLLVGGGYTF
TRBD2 | NA | TRBJ2-3 | TRBV9 | TGTGCCAGCAGCGACGGGACTAGCGGGGGGGCGTACACAGATACGCAGTATTTT | CASSDGTSGGAYTDTQYF
TRBD1 | NA | TRBJ1-2 | TRBV6-5 | TGTGCCAGCAGTAACGACAGGGAACGCTACACCTTC | CASSNDRERYTF
TRBD1 | NA | TRBJ2-7 | TRBV5-1 | TGCGCCAGCAGCTTGGTTACCGGGACAGGGGGCTCCTACGAGCAGTACTTC | CASSLVTGTGGSYEQYF
NA | NA | TRBJ2-7 | TRBV12-3/TRBV12-4 | TGTGCCAGCAGGCAAAGCTCCTACGAGCAGTACTTC | CASRQSSYEQYF
TRBD2 | once | TRBJ2-5 | TRBV29-1 | TGCAGCCACGGCGGGGGGCGAGAGACCCAGTACTTC | CSHGGGRETQYF
NA | once | TRBJ1-2 | TRBV7-9 | TGTGCCAGCAGCTTAGTGTCAGGGGATGGCTACACCTTC | CASSLVSGDGYTF
NA | NA | TRBJ2-2 | TRBV12-3/TRBV12-4 | TGTGCCAGCAGATCCACTCCCGGGGAGCTGTTTTTT | CASRSTPGELFF
NA | NA | TRBJ1-3 | TRBV2 | TGTGCCAGCAGTGAGCTCTCTGGAAACACCATATATTTT | CASSELSGNTIYF
NA | NA | TRBJ2-1 | TRBV3-1/TRBV3-2 | TGTGCCAGCAGCCTCGGTAATGAGCAGTTCTTC | CASSLGNEQFF
NA | NA | TRBJ1-5 | TRBV12-5 | TGTGCTAGTGGTTTGCGACAGGACCAGCCCCAGCATTTT | CASGLRQDQPQHF
TRBD1 | NA | TRBJ2-5 | TRBV5-1 | TGCGCCAGCAGCCCCCGGACAGGACGAGAGACCCAGTACTTC | CASSPRTGRETQYF
NA | once | TRBJ1-4 | TRBV7-9 | TGTGCCAGCAGCCCGGCAAGGGTTGAAAAACTGTTTTTT | CASSPARVEKLFF
TRBD1 | NA | TRBJ1-1 | TRBV5-1 | TGCGCCAGCAGCCCGGGACAGTCCAACACTGAAGCTTTCTTT | CASSPGQSNTEAFF
NA | NA | TRBJ1-1 | TRBV5-1 | TGCGCCAGCAGCCGGGACGGTAACACTGAAGCTTTCTTT | CASSRDGNTEAFF
TRBD1 | NA | TRBJ1-6 | TRBV27 | TGTGCCAGCGGTACACCGGGACAGGGAAATTCACCCCTCCACTTT | CASGTPGQGNSPLHF
TRBD1 | NA | TRBJ1-5 | TRBV6-2/TRBV6-3 | TGTGCCAGCAGCTCCCGGACAGGGGGTTTCTATAGCAATCAGCCCCAGCATTTT | CASSSRTGGFYSNQPQHF
NA | NA | TRBJ1-3 | TRBV7-3 | TGTGCCAGCAGCAGGGGACCACCTAAGGGTGGAAACACCATATATTTT | CASSRGPPKGGNTIYF
NA | NA | TRBJ1-1 | TRBV7-9 | TGTGCCAGCAGCCCCAGGGCCAGCATGAACACTGAAGCTTTCTTT | CASSPRASMNTEAFF
TRBD1 | NA | TRBJ1-2 | TRBV16 | TGTGCCAGCAGCCAATCGGGGGGGGACAGCTATGGCTACACCTTC | CASSQSGGDSYGYTF
TRBD1 | NA | TRBJ2-7 | TRBV18 | TGTGCCAGCTCACCACCAGGGACAGGGGACGACGAGCAGTACTTC | CASSPPGTGDDEQYF
TRBD1 | NA | TRBJ1-1 | TRBV28 | TGTGCCAGCAACCAACAGGCCGACAGGGCTCCCGAAGCTTTCTTT | CASNQQADRAPEAFF
NA | NA | TRBJ2-2 | TRBV2 | TGTGCCAGCTGGGGGGCCCCTGACACCGGGGAGCTGTTTTTT | CASWGAPDTGELFF
TRBD2 | once | TRBJ2-1 | TRBV10-3 | TGTGCCATCAGTGCCAGCGGGGGGGCGAATGAGCAGTTCTTC | CAISASGGANEQFF